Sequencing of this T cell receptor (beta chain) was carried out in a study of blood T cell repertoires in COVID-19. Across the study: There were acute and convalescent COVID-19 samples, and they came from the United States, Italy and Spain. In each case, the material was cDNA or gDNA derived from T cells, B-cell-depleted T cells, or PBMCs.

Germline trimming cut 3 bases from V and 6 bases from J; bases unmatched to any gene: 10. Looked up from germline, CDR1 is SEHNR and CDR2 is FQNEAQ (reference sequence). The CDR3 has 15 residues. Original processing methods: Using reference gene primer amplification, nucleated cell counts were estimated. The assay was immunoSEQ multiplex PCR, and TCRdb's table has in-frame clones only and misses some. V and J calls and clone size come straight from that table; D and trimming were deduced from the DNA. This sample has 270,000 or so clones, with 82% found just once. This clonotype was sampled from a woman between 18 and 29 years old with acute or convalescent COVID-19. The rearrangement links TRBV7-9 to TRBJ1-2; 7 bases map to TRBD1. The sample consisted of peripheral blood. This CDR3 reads CASSFGGQPVNGYTF. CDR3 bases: TGTGCCAGCAGCTTCGGGGGACAGCCAGTCAATGGCTACACCTTC.